This T cell receptor (beta chain) emerged from a study of cytomegalovirus exposure and HLA in healthy donors. Trimming took off 4 bases at V and 4 bases at J, with 16 bases between the two ends. Germline lookup yields CDR1 SGHNT and CDR2 YENEEA. There are 16 residues in the CDR3. Primers: 60 Vbeta forward and 13 Jbeta reverse. The method was immunoSEQ multiplex PCR; TCRdb's version includes in-frame clones alone and lacks a portion of them. The data hold 160,000 or so clones, with roughly 85% observed a single time. The genes are TRBV11-3 and TRBJ2-2; tentative D call: TRBD2 (6 bases). Source material: PBMCs. The TCR was taken from a male donor in good health and CMV-seropositive. CDR3 sequence reads: CASSSQAEGITGELFF. CDR3 DNA: TGTGCCAGCAGCTCCCAGGCGGAGGGCATCACCGGGGAGCTGTTTTTT.